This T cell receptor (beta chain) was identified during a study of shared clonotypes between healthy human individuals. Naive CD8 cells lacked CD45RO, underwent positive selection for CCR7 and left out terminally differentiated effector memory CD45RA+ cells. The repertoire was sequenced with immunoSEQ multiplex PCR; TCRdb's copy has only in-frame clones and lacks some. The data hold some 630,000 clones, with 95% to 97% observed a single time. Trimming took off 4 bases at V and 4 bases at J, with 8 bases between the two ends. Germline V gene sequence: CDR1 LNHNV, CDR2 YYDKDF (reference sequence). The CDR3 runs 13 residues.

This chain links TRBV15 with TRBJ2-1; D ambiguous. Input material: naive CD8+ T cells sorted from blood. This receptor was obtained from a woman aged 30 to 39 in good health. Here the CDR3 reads CATSIVRYNEQFF. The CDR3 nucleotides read TGTGCCACCAGCATCGTCAGATACAATGAGCAGTTCTTC.